Listed here is a single TCR beta chain. The data are from a study of T cell responses to AZD1222 COVID-19 vaccine. The CDR3 length is 14 residues. Germline CDR1 reads LNHDA; CDR2 reads SQIVND (reference sequence). V was trimmed by 7 bases and J by 2 bases, leaving 14 bases between them. Libraries were prepared by immunoSEQ multiplex PCR; TCRdb keeps only in-frame clonotypes and omits some of them. Found here are roughly 21,000 clones, less than 85% of them singletons; the top ten hold 40% to 45%. This clonotype originated in an adult in good health. The sample in question was peripheral blood, obtained on day 0 of AZD1222 vaccination. The chain has TRBV19 and TRBJ1-1; the D gene is possibly TRBD1 (5 bases). The CDR3 DNA reads as TGTGCCAGTAATTGGGGGGGTACCAACACTGAAGCTTTCTTT. As protein: CASNWGGTNTEAFF. Supplemented by reference TRBV19 and TRBJ1-1, the full variable domain reads DGGITQSPKYLFRKEGQNVTLSCEQNLNHDAMYWYRQDPGQGLRLIYYSQIVNDFQKGDIAEGYSVSREKKESFPLTVTSAQKNPTAFYLCASNWGGTNTEAFFGQGTRLTVV.